These T cell receptor beta chains were read from a single sample in a study of shared clonotypes between healthy human individuals. The table came from immunoSEQ multiplex PCR; TCRdb's copy has only in-frame clones and leaves some out. The data show roughly 1,100,000 clones, about 70% seen once. The source material was memory CD4+ T cells sorted from blood. The origin of the receptors is a man younger than 35 in good health. CDR3s include the opening cysteine and the closing phenylalanine or tryptophan. The D gene is left open where the match is weak. Rows give clone size only sometimes, using once, few, many, or a class for an expanded clone.

d_gene	v_gene	len	abundance	j_gene	CDR3aa	CDR3nt
-	TRBV5-1	14	-	TRBJ1-2	CASSLGTENYGYTF	TGCGCCAGCAGCTTGGGGACAGAGAACTATGGCTACACCTTC
TRBD1	TRBV7-9	15	-	TRBJ1-1	CASSRTGDGGTEAFF	TGTGCCAGCAGCCGCACAGGGGATGGTGGCACTGAAGCTTTCTTT
TRBD2	TRBV14	17	once	TRBJ2-7	CASSQSSGLADPYEQYF	TGTGCCAGCAGCCAATCCAGCGGACTAGCGGACCCCTACGAGCAGTACTTC
TRBD1	TRBV6-1	15	-	TRBJ2-2	CASSGDRGNTGELFF	TGTGCCAGCAGCGGGGACAGGGGGAACACCGGGGAGCTGTTTTTT
-	TRBV27	13	-	TRBJ2-5	CASSLGLGETQYF	TGTGCCAGCAGTTTAGGATTGGGGGAGACCCAGTACTTC
TRBD1	TRBV5-1	14	-	TRBJ1-5	CASSAAGGDQPQHF	TGCGCCAGCAGCGCTGCAGGGGGGGATCAGCCCCAGCATTTT
-	TRBV15	16	-	TRBJ1-1	CATSRDGYQGNTEAFF	TGTGCCACCAGCAGAGATGGTTATCAGGGGAACACTGAAGCTTTCTTT
-	TRBV7-2	12	-	TRBJ2-1	CASSRANNEQFF	TGTGCCAGCAGCCGGGCCAACAATGAGCAGTTCTTC
-	TRBV19	14	-	TRBJ2-3	CASSPSKKADTQYF	TGTGCCAGTAGTCCCTCAAAGAAGGCAGATACGCAGTATTTT
-	TRBV7-8	15	-	TRBJ2-1	CASSPTRGSYNEQFF	TGTGCCAGCAGCCCTACTCGCGGCTCCTACAATGAGCAGTTCTTC
-	TRBV10-1	15	-	TRBJ2-2	CASSRDGLNTGELFF	TGCGCCAGCAGTAGGGACGGATTGAACACCGGGGAGCTGTTTTTT
-	TRBV11-1	12	-	TRBJ2-7	CASSTLFPEQYF	TGTGCCAGCAGCACCCTATTCCCCGAGCAGTACTTC
TRBD2	TRBV2	16	-	TRBJ2-5	CASSELVLAGRSPQYF	TGTGCCAGCAGTGAATTGGTGCTAGCGGGGCGGTCCCCCCAGTACTTC